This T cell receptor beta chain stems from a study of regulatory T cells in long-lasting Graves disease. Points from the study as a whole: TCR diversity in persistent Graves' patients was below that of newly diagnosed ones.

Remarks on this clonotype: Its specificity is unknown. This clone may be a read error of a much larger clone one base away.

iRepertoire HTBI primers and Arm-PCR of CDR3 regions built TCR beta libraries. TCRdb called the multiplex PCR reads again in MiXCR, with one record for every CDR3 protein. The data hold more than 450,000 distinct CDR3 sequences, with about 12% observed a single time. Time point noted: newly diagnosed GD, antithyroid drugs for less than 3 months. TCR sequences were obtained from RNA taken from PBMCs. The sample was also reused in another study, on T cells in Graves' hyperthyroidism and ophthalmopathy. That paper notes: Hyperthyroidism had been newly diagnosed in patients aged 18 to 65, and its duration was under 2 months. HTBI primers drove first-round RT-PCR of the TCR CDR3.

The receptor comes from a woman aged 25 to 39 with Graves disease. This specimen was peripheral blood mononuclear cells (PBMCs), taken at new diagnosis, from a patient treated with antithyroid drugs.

The CDR3 protein is CASSIIGVNTGAFF. CDR3 nucleotides: TGTGCCAGTAGTATCATAGGGGTGAACACTGGAGCTTTCTTT. This sequence joins TRBV19 and TRBJ1-1; D may be TRBD1 (5 bases). The germline gives CDR1 LNHDA, CDR2 SQIVND (reference sequence). The CDR3 loop spans 14 amino acids.